The rows below give T cell receptor beta chains drawn from one sample of a study of OX40 agonist ivuxolimab in advanced cancers. Data came from immunoSEQ multiplex PCR; TCRdb stores just in-frame clones and leaves some out. The sample has about 58,000 clones; 70% to 90% are singletons. The specimen was CD4+ or CD8+ T cells sorted from blood, collected in a trial of the OX40 agonist ivuxolimab. These receptors were obtained from an adult with an advanced solid tumor such as melanoma, head and neck, liver or kidney cancer. The CDR3 runs from the conserved cysteine through the conserved F or W. The D gene is left open where the match is weak. A clone size is listed for some rows: how often the clone was seen (once, few, many), or a class if it is expanded.

V	size	D	J	length	CDR3	DNA
TRBV4-3	NA	NA	TRBJ1-4	15	CASSQYPGEHEKLFF	TGCGCCAGCAGCCAGTATCCAGGGGAACATGAAAAACTGTTTTTT
TRBV4-3	NA	TRBD2	TRBJ2-7	15	CASSQGTSENYEQYF	TGCGCCAGCAGCCAAGGGACTAGCGAAAACTACGAGCAGTACTTC
TRBV4-2	NA	NA	TRBJ1-4	15	CASSQGAGWDEKLFF	TGTGCCAGCAGCCAGGGGGCAGGGTGGGATGAAAAACTGTTTTTT
TRBV7-2	NA	NA	TRBJ2-4	13	CASGDAGRNIQYF	TGTGCCAGCGGGGACGCGGGGAGGAACATTCAGTACTTC
TRBV11-2	once	NA	TRBJ1-4	16	CASSRGAGGPNEKLFF	TGTGCCAGCAGCCGAGGGGCTGGGGGCCCTAATGAAAAACTGTTTTTT
TRBV7-9	NA	NA	TRBJ1-5	12	CASSVSAQPQHF	TGTGCCAGCAGTGTGAGCGCGCAGCCCCAGCATTTT
TRBV6-6	once	TRBD2	TRBJ2-7	13	CASSAGRYYEQYF	TGTGCCAGCAGTGCCGGGAGGTACTACGAGCAGTACTTC
TRBV27	NA	NA	TRBJ2-7	17	CASSRKITQGTPYEQYF	TGTGCCAGCAGCCGAAAAATAACCCAGGGTACCCCCTACGAGCAGTACTTC
TRBV14	NA	NA	TRBJ2-5	16	CASSQDLGRDLETQYF	TGTGCCAGCAGCCAAGATCTGGGCAGGGACTTAGAGACCCAGTACTTC
TRBV5-4	NA	NA	TRBJ1-1	14	CASSLGVGDTEAFF	TGTGCCAGCAGCTTGGGGGTGGGTGACACTGAAGCTTTCTTT
TRBV4-1	NA	TRBD2	TRBJ2-3	16	CASSQISGRAVDTQYF	TGCGCCAGCAGCCAGATAAGCGGGAGGGCCGTAGATACGCAGTATTTT
TRBV7-3	NA	NA	TRBJ1-5	13	CASSLTANQPQHF	TGTGCCAGCAGCTTAACGGCCAATCAGCCCCAGCATTTT
TRBV28	NA	TRBD1	TRBJ1-5	13	CASRRQGQGPQHF	TGTGCCAGCAGGCGACAGGGCCAGGGGCCCCAGCATTTT
TRBV30	NA	NA	TRBJ1-5	13	CAWNGQNNQPQHF	TGTGCCTGGAACGGACAGAACAATCAGCCCCAGCATTTT
TRBV28	NA	NA	TRBJ1-5	14	CASREGDWNQPQHF	TGTGCCAGCAGGGAAGGGGATTGGAATCAGCCCCAGCATTTT
TRBV5-1	NA	TRBD2	TRBJ2-5	15	CASRSRLAGGETQYF	TGCGCCAGCAGGTCCCGACTAGCGGGCGGAGAGACCCAGTACTTC
TRBV7-8	NA	NA	TRBJ2-1	12	CASSPLTGEQFF	TGTGCCAGCAGCCCCCTGACAGGTGAGCAGTTCTTC
TRBV7-2	NA	NA	TRBJ2-1	15	CASSLGLAARGEQFF	TGTGCCAGCAGCTTGGGTCTAGCCGCACGCGGTGAGCAGTTCTTC
TRBV25-1	NA	TRBD2	TRBJ2-3	16	CASSDLSAGAADTQYF	TGTGCCAGCAGTGATTTGAGCGCGGGAGCGGCAGATACGCAGTATTTT
TRBV27	NA	NA	TRBJ2-1	20	CASSFGILSRGSRSYNEQFF	TGTGCCAGCAGTTTCGGAATTCTAAGTAGGGGCTCAAGATCCTACAATGAGCAGTTCTTC
TRBV5-8	NA	TRBD2	TRBJ2-3	15	CASSLMTSGPDTQYF	TGTGCCAGCAGCTTGATGACTAGCGGCCCAGATACGCAGTATTTT
TRBV18	NA	NA	TRBJ2-6	15	CASSPLWSGANVLTF	TGTGCCAGCTCACCTCTTTGGTCTGGGGCCAACGTCCTGACTTTC
TRBV19	NA	NA	TRBJ1-4	14	CASSILQRNEKLFF	TGTGCCAGTAGTATCCTACAACGAAATGAAAAACTGTTTTTT
TRBV27	NA	NA	TRBJ2-3	13	CASSLVRTDTQYF	TGTGCCAGCAGTTTGGTAAGGACAGATACGCAGTATTTT
TRBV7-3	NA	TRBD2	TRBJ2-3	16	CASSLRASGRTDTQYF	TGTGCCAGCAGCTTACGGGCTAGCGGGAGGACAGATACGCAGTATTTT
TRBV9	NA	TRBD1	TRBJ2-1	15	CASSTQGAAYNEQFF	TGTGCCAGCAGCACCCAGGGGGCGGCCTACAATGAGCAGTTCTTC
TRBV6-8	NA	NA	TRBJ1-2	11	CASSEWSGYTF	TGTGCCAGCAGTGAATGGAGCGGCTACACCTTC
TRBV6-1	NA	NA	TRBJ1-1	16	CASRERLTGLNTEAFF	TGTGCCAGCAGAGAACGATTAACAGGGCTGAACACTGAAGCTTTCTTT
TRBV7-3	once	TRBD1	TRBJ2-7	16	CASSLSGGQGPLEQYF	TGTGCCAGCAGCTTAAGCGGGGGACAGGGCCCCCTCGAGCAGTACTTC
TRBV15	NA	NA	TRBJ2-5	14	CATSRDRPPETQYF	TGTGCCACCAGCAGAGATCGGCCCCCAGAGACCCAGTACTTC
TRBV18	NA	TRBD1	TRBJ1-1	17	CASSPLGTGGTNTEAFF	TGTGCCAGCTCACCACTCGGCACAGGGGGTACGAACACTGAAGCTTTCTTT
TRBV7-8	NA	NA	TRBJ2-3	11	CASSPRDTQYF	TGTGCCAGCAGCCCACGGGATACGCAGTATTTT
TRBV28	NA	NA	TRBJ2-7	14	CASSFRQGAYEQYF	TGTGCCAGCAGTTTTAGGCAGGGAGCATACGAGCAGTACTTC
TRBV5-1	once	NA	TRBJ1-1	14	CASSASGFSTEAFF	TGCGCCAGCTCTGCCTCAGGGTTCAGCACTGAAGCTTTCTTT
TRBV7-9	NA	TRBD1	TRBJ1-2	14	CASSQGQHNYGYTF	TGTGCCAGCAGCCAGGGACAGCACAACTATGGCTACACCTTC